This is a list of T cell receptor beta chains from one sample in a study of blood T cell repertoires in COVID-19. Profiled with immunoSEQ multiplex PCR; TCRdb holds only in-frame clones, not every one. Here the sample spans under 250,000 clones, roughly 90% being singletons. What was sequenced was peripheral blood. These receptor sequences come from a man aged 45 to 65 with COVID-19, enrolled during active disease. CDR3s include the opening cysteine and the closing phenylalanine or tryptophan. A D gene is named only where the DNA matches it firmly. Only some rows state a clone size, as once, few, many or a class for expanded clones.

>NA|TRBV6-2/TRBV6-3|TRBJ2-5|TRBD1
CASSYEQGELRETQYF
TGTGCCAGCAGTTATGAACAGGGGGAACTCAGAGAGACCCAGTACTTC
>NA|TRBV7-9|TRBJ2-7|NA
CASSSTGSEQYF
TGTGCCAGCAGCTCAACAGGGAGCGAGCAGTACTTC
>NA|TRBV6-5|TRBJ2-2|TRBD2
CASKGGRATGELFF
TGTGCCAGCAAGGGCGGGAGGGCCACCGGGGAGCTGTTTTTT
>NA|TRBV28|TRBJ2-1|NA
CASSPSGDSYNEQFF
TGTGCCAGCAGTCCCTCGGGGGACTCCTACAATGAGCAGTTCTTC
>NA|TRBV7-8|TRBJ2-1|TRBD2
CASRQTSGNSLFF
TGTGCCAGCCGTCAGACTAGCGGGAACAGTTTGTTCTTC
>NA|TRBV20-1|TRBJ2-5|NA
CSARVGDSPYF
TGCAGTGCTAGGGTGGGGGACTCGCCGTACTTC
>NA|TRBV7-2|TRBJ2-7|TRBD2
CASGLKPGLAWYF
TGTGCCAGCGGCCTGAAACCGGGACTAGCGTGGTACTTC
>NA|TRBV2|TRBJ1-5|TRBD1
CASRRDRIYSNQPQHF
TGTGCCAGCAGAAGGGACAGAATTTATAGCAATCAGCCCCAGCATTTT
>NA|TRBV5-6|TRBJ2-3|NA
CASSQTPKPTDTQYF
TGTGCCAGCAGTCAGACACCTAAGCCCACAGATACGCAGTATTTT
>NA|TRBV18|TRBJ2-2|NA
CASSPTQITGELFF
TGTGCCAGCTCACCAACACAAATCACCGGGGAGCTGTTTTTT
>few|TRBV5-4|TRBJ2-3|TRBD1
CASSPGGTGAPSTDTQYF
TGTGCCAGCAGCCCGGGGGGGACAGGGGCTCCTAGCACAGATACGCAGTATTTT
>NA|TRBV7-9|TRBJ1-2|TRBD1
CASSLWTGENYGYTF
TGTGCCAGCAGCTTATGGACAGGGGAGAACTATGGCTACACCTTC